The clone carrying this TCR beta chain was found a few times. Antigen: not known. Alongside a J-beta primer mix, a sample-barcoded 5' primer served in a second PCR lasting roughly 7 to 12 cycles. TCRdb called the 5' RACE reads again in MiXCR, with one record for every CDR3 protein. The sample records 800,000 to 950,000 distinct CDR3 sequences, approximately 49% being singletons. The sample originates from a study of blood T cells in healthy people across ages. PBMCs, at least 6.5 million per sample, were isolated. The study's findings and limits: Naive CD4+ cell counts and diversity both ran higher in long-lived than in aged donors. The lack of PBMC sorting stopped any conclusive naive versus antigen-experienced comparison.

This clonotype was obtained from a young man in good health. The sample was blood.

The CDR3 sequence is CASSLDVTPMNTEAFF. DNA of the CDR3: TGCGCCAGCAGCTTGGATGTGACACCAATGAACACTGAAGCTTTCTTT. This sequence joins TRBV5-1 and TRBJ1-1; D is unclear. V was pared by 0 bases and J by 0 bases, with 12 bases between. Germline values: CDR1 SGHRS, CDR2 YFSETQ. The CDR3 loop spans 16 amino acids.